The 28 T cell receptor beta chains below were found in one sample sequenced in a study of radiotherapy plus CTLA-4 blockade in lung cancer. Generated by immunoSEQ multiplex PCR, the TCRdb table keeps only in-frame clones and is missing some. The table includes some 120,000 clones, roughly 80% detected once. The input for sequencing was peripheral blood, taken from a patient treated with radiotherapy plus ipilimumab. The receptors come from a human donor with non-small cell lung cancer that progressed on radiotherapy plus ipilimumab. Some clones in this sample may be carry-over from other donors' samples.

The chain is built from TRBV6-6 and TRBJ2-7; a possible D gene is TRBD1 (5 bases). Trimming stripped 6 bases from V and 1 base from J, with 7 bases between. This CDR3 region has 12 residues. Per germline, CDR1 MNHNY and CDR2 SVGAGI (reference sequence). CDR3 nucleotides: TGTGCCAGCAGAGACAGTTCCTACGAGCAGTACTTC. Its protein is CASRDSSYEQYF.

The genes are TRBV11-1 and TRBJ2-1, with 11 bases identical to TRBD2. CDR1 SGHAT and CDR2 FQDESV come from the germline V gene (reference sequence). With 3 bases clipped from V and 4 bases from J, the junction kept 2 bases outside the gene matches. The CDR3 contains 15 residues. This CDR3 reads CASSFPSGGYNEQFF. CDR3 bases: TGTGCCAGCAGCTTCCCTAGCGGGGGGTACAATGAGCAGTTCTTC.

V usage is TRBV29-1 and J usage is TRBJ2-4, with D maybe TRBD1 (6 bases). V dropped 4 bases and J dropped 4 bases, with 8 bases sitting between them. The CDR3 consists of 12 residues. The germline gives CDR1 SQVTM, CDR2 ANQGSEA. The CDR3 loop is CSVGGPKNIQYF. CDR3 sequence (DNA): TGCAGCGTTGGGGGGCCGAAAAACATTCAGTACTTC.

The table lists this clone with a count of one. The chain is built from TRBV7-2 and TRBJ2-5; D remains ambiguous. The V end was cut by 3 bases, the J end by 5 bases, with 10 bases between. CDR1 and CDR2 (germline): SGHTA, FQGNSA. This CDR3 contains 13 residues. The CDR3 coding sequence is TGTGCCAGCAGCTTTAGAAGTGGCGAGACCCAGTACTTC. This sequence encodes CASSFRSGETQYF.

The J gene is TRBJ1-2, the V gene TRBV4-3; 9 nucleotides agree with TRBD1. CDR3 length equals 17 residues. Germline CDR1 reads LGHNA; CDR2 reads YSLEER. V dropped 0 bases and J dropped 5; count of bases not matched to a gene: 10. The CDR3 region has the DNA TGCGCCAGCAGCCAAGACGTGGGGGACAGGGTCCTATATGGCTACACCTTC. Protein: CASSQDVGDRVLYGYTF.

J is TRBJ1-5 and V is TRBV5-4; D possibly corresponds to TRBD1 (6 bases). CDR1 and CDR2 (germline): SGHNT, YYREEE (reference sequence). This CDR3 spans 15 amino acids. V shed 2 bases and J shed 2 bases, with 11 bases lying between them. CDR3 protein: CASSLGGEGNQPQHF. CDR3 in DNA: TGTGCCAGCAGCTTAGGGGGTGAGGGCAATCAGCCCCAGCATTTT.

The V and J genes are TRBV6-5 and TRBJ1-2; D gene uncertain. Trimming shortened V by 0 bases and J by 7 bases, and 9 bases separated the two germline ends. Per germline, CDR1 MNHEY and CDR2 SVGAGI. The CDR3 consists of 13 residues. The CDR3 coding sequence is TGTGCCAGCAGTTACTCCACTCGTGTTGGCTACACCTTC. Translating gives CASSYSTRVGYTF.

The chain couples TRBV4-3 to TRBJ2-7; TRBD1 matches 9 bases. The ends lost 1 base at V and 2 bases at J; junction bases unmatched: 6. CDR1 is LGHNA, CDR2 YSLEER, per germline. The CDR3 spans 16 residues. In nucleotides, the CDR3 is TGCGCCAGCAGCCAAGGGGGGGGGACAGGGCCCTACGAGCAGTACTTC. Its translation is CASSQGGGTGPYEQYF.

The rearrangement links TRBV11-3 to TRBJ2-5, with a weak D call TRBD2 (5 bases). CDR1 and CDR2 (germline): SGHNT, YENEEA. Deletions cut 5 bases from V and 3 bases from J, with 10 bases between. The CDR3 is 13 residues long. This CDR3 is CASSPPGKETQYF. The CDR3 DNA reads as TGTGCCAGCAGCCCCCCGGGGAAAGAGACCCAGTACTTC.

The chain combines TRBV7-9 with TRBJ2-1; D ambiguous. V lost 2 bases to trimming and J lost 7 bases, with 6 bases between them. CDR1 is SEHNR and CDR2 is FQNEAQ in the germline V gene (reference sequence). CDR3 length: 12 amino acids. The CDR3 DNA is TGTGCCAGCAGCTTACGAGTAAATGAGCAGTTCTTC. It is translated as CASSLRVNEQFF.

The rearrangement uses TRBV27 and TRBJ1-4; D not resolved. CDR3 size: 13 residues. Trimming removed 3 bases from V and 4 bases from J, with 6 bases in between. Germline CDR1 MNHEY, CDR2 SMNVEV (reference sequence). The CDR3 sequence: CASSFRLNEKLFF. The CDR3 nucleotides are TGTGCCAGCAGTTTTCGTCTTAATGAAAAACTGTTTTTT.

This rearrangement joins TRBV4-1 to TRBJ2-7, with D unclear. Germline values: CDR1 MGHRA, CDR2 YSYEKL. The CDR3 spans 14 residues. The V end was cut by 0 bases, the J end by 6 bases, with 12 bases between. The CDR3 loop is CASSQDGEWAEQYF. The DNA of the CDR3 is TGCGCCAGCAGCCAAGATGGAGAGTGGGCCGAGCAGTACTTC.

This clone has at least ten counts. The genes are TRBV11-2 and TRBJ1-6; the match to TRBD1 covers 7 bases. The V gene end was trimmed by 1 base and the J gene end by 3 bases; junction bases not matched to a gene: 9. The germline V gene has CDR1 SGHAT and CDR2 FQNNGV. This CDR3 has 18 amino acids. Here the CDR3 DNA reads TGTGCCAGCAGCTTAGGTATGACAGGGACGAACTATAATTCACCCCTCCACTTT. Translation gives CASSLGMTGTNYNSPLHF.

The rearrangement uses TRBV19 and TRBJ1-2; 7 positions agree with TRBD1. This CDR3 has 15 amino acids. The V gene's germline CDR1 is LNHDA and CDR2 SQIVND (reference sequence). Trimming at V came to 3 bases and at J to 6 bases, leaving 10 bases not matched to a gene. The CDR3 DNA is TGTGCCAGTAGTATCCTGGGACAGAGGGGGGATGGCTACACCTTC. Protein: CASSILGQRGDGYTF.

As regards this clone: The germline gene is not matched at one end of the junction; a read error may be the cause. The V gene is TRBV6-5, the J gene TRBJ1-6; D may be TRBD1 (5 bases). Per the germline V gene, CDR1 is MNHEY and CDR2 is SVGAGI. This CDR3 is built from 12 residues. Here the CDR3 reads CAGRVGDSPLHF. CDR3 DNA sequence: TGTGCCGGCAGAGTAGGGGATTCACCCCTCCACTTT.

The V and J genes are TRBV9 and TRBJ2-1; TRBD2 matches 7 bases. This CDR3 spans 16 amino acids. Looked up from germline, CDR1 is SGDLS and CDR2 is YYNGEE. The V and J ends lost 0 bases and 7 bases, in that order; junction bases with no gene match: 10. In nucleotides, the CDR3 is TGTGCCAGCAGCGTAGGAGAGCTAGCGGCTAAGAATGAGCAGTTCTTC. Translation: CASSVGELAAKNEQFF.

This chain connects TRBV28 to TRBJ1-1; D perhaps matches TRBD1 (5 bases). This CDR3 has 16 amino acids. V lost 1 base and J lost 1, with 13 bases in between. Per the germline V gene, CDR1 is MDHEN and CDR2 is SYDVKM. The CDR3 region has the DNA TGTGCCAGCAGTTTATTAGGGGCAATGACGAACACTGAAGCTTTCTTT. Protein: CASSLLGAMTNTEAFF.

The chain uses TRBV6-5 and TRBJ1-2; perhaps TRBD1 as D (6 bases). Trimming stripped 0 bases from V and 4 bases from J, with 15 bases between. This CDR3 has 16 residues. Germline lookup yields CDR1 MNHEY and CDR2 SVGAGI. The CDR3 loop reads CASSYSGQGRTYGYTF. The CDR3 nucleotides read TGTGCCAGCAGTTACTCGGGTCAGGGGAGGACCTATGGCTACACCTTC.

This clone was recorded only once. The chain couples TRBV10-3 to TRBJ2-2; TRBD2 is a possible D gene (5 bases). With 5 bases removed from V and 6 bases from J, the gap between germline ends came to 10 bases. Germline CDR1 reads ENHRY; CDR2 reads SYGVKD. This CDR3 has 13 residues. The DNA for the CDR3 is TGTGCCATCAGTAAAGCTAGCTCCGGGGAGCTGTTTTTT. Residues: CAISKASSGELFF.

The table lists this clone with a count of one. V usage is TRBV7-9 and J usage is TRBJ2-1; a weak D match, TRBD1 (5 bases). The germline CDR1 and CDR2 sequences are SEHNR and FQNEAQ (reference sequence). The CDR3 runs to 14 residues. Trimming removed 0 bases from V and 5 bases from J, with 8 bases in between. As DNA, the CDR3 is TGTGCCAGCAGCTTAGCGCAGGGAAACAATGAGCAGTTCTTC. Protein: CASSLAQGNNEQFF. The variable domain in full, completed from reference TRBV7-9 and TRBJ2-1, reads DTGVSQNPRHKITKRGQNVTFRCDPISEHNRLYWYRQTLGQGPEFLTYFQNEAQLEKSRLLSDRFSAERPKGSFSTLEIQRTEQGDSAMYLCASSLAQGNNEQFFGPGTRLTVL.

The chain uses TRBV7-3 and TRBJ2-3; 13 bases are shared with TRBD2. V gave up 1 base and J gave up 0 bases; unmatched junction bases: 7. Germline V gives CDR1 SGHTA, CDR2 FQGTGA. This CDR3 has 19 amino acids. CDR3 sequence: CASSLKGGLAGQSTDTQYF. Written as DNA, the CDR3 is TGTGCCAGCAGCTTAAAGGGGGGACTAGCGGGGCAAAGCACAGATACGCAGTATTTT.

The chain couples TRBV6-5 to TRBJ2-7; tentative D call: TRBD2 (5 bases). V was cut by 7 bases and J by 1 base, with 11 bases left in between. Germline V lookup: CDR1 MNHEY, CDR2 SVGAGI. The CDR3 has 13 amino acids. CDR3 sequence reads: CASNPAESYEQYF. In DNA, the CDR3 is TGTGCCAGCAACCCAGCGGAATCCTACGAGCAGTACTTC.

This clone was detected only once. The CDR3 bases are TGTGCCAGCAGCCCCCGATTATCGGATGAAAAACTGTTTTTT. Translating it yields CASSPRLSDEKLFF. The gene calls are TRBV9 and TRBJ1-4; D is unclear. The CDR3 is 14 residues long. Between the trimmed V and J ends, which lost 4 bases and 6 bases, there was a span of 13 bases. Germline assignment: CDR1 SGDLS and CDR2 YYNGEE.

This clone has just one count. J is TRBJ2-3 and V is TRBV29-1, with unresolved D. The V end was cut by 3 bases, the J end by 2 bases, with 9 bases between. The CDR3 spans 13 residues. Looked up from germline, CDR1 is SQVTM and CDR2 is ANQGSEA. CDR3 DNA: TGCAGCGTTGATACGGCACACACAGATACGCAGTATTTT. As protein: CSVDTAHTDTQYF.

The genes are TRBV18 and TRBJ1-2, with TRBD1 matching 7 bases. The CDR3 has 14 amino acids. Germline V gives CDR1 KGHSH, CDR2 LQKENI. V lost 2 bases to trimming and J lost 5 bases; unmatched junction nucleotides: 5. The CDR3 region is CASSPSGTVYGYTF. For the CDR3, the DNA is TGTGCCAGCTCACCATCCGGGACAGTGTATGGCTACACCTTC.

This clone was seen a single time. The CDR3, as DNA: TGCGCCAGCAGCTTGGGCGCGTTCGGTCAGCCCCAGCATTTT. It is translated as CASSLGAFGQPQHF. The chain combines TRBV5-1 with TRBJ1-5; D gene unclear. V lost 0 bases, J lost 6 bases, and 10 bases lay in between. The CDR3 sequence is 14 residues long. CDR1 and CDR2 (germline): SGHRS, YFSETQ.

CDR3 sequence reads: CASSLLQRGSEAFF. CDR3 DNA sequence: TGTGCCAGCAGCTTGTTACAAAGGGGCAGTGAAGCTTTCTTT. The chain carries TRBV5-6 and TRBJ1-1; possibly TRBD1 for D (5 bases). Germline V lookup: CDR1 SGHDT, CDR2 YYEEEE. This CDR3 region has 14 residues. V was pared by 1 base and J by 7 bases, with 14 bases between.

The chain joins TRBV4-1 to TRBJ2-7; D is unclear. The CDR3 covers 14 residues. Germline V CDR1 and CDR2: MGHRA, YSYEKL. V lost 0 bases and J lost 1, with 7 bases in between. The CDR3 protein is CASSQEGWSYEQYF. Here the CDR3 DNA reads TGCGCCAGCAGCCAAGAGGGCTGGTCCTACGAGCAGTACTTC.